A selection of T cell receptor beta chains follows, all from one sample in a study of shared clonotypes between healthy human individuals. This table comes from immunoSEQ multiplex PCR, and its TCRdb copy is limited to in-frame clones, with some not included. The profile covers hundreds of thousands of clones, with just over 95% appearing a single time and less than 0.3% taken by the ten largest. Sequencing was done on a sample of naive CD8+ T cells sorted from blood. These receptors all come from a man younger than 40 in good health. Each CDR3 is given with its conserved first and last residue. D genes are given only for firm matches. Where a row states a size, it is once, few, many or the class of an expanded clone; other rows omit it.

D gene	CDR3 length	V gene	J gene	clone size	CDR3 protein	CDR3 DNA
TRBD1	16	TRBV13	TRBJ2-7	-	CASSLFTRDRAYEQYF	TGTGCCAGCAGCTTATTTACCCGGGACAGGGCATACGAGCAGTACTTC
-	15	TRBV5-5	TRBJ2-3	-	CASLEGFGYTDTQYF	TGTGCCAGCTTGGAGGGGTTCGGGTACACAGATACGCAGTATTTT
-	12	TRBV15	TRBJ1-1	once	CATSIAGSEAFF	TGTGCCACCAGCATAGCGGGCTCTGAAGCTTTCTTT
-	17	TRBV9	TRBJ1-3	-	CASSVARTAFSGNTIYF	TGTGCCAGCAGCGTAGCTCGGACAGCTTTTTCTGGAAACACCATATATTTT
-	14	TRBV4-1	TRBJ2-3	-	CASSPPTDPDTQYF	TGCGCCAGCAGCCCGCCGACGGATCCGGATACGCAGTATTTT
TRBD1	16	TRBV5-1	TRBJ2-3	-	CASSPGQGALWDTQYF	TGCGCCAGCAGCCCGGGACAGGGGGCTTTATGGGATACGCAGTATTTT
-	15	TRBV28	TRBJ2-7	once	CASSLSDSLSYEQYF	TGTGCCAGCAGTTTATCGGACAGCCTCTCCTACGAGCAGTACTTC
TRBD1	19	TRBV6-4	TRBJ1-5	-	CASPYLRTGGCGGNQPQHF	TGTGCCAGCCCGTATCTTAGAACAGGGGGCTGTGGGGGGAATCAGCCCCAGCATTTT
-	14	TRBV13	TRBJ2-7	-	CASSLGASAYEQYF	TGTGCCAGCAGCTTAGGGGCTAGTGCCTACGAGCAGTACTTC
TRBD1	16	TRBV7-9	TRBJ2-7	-	CASSLYPRQGAYEQYF	TGTGCCAGCAGCTTATACCCCCGACAGGGGGCCTACGAGCAGTACTTC
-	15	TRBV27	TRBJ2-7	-	CASSPERQFSYEQYF	TGTGCCAGCAGCCCAGAGCGACAGTTCTCCTACGAGCAGTACTTC